This entry lists 3 T cell receptor beta chains sequenced from one sample in a study of tumor-infiltrating lymphocytes in primary liver carcinoma. Reverse transcription of approximately 520 ng total RNA with a constant-region primer produced TCR beta cDNA. It was through three nested multiplex PCR rounds of slightly modified ARM-PCR that TCR beta libraries arose. Each of the first two PCR rounds ran approximately 10 cycles with TRBV1-TRBV30 forward and C-beta reverse primers. TCRdb processed the multiplex PCR reads anew with MiXCR; each CDR3 protein has one entry. The data hold 95,000 to 150,000 distinct CDR3 sequences, with roughly 70% observed a single time. Starting material for RNA and DNA co-extraction consisted of about 20-30 mg of unsorted bulk tissue. Sequencing input: tumor-adjacent normal liver tissue. The receptor source for this set is a woman aged 55-69 years with primary liver carcinoma and hepatitis B virus infection.

This clonotype occurred a few times. The CDR3 reads CASRLDRRGMRSPLHF. In DNA form, the CDR3 reads TGTGCCAGCAGACTCGACAGACGTGGCATGAGGTCACCCCTCCACTTT. The rearrangement links TRBV28 to TRBJ1-6; TRBD1 is a possible D gene (5 bases). The CDR3 is 16 amino acids. V was shortened by 6 bases and J by 10 bases, with 22 bases between the two germline ends. Germline V gene sequence: CDR1 MDHEN, CDR2 SYDVKM.

Regarding this clonotype: A junction end diverges from the germline sequence, so it may reflect a read error. The chain couples TRBV4-1 to TRBJ1-1, with D unresolved. Per the germline V gene, CDR1 is MGHRA and CDR2 is YSYEKL. The CDR3 length is 12 residues. CDR3 DNA sequence: TGCGCCAGTAGCCGGTCCGTGTCTGAAGCTTTCTTT. Amino acids: CASSRSVSEAFF.

As concerns this clonotype: An end of the junction does not agree with germline; a read error may underlie this. The chain uses TRBV12-3 or TRBV12-4 and TRBJ1-1; D is undetermined. This CDR3 region has 13 residues. The CDR3 DNA is TGTGCCGGCACGTCCCTAGAGAACATTGAAGCTTTCTTT. This sequence encodes CAGTSLENIEAFF.